This section outlines one T cell receptor (beta chain) sequence together with its context. The sample comes from a study of T cell changes during pregnancy in multiple sclerosis. Here immunoSEQ multiplex PCR was the method, and the copy in TCRdb shows in-frame clones only, minus some. The sample holds 85,000 to 130,000 clones, approximately 94% seen once. The CDR3 is made up of 15 amino acids. Germline values: CDR1 ENHRY, CDR2 SYGVKD. The trim removed 5 bases at V and 5 bases at J, leaving 8 bases unmatched. The chain has TRBV10-3 and TRBJ2-3; 9 bases match TRBD2. The specimen was peripheral blood, collected in the second trimester of pregnancy. The sequence was obtained from a female donor with multiple sclerosis, enrolled in a pregnancy study. The CDR3, as DNA: TGTGCCATCAGTCCAGCGGGGGGCCAAAGAGATACGCAGTATTTT. This codes for CAISPAGGQRDTQYF.